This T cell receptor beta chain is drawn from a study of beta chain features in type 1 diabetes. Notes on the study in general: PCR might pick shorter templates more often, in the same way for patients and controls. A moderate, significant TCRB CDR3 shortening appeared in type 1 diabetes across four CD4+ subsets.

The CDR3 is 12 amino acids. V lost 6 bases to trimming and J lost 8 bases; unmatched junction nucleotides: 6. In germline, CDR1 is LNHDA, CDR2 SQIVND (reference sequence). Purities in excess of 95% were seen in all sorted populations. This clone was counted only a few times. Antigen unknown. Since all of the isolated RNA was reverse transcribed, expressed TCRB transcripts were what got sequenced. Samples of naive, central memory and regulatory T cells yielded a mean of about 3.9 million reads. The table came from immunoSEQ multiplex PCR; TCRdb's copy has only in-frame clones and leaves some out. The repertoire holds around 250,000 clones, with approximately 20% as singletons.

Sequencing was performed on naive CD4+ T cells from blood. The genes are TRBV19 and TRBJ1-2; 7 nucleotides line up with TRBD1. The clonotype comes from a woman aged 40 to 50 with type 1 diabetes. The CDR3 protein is CASSSDRFGYTF. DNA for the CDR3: TGTGCCAGTAGCTCGGACAGGTTCGGCTACACCTTC.